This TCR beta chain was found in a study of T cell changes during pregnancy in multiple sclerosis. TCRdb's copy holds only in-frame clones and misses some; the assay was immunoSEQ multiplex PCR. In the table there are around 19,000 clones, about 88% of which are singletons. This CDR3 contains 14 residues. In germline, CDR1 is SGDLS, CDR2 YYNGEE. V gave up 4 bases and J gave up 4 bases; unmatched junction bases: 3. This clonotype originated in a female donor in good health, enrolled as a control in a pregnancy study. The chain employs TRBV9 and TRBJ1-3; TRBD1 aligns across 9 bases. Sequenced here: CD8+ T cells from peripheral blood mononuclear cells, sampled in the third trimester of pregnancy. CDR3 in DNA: TGTGCCAGCAGCCCCGGGACAGGGGGAAACACCATATATTTT. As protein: CASSPGTGGNTIYF.